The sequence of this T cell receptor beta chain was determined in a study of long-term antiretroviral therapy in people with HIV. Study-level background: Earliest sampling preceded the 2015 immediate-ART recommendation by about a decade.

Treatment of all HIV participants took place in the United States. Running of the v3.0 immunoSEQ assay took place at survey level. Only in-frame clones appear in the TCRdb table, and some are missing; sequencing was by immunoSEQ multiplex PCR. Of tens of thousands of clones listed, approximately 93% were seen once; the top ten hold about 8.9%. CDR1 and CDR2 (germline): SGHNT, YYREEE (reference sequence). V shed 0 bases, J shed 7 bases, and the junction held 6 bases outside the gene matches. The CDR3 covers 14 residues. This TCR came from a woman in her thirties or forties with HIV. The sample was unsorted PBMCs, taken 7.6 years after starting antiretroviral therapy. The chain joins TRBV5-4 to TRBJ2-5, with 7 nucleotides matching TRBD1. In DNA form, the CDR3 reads TGTGCCAGCAGCTTGGACGGGACAGTTGGGACCCAGTACTTC. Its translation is CASSLDGTVGTQYF.